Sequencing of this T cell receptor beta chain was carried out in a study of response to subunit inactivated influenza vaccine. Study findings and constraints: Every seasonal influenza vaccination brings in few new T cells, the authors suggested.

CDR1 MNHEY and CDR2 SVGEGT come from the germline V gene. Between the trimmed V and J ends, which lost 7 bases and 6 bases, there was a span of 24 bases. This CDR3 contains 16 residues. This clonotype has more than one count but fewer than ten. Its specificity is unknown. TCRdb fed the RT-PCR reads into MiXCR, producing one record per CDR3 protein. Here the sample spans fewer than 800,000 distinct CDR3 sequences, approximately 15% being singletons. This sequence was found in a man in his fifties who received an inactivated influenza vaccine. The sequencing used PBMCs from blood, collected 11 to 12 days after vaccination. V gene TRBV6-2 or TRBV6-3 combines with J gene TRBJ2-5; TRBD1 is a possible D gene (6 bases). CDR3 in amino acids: CASNPQDGQGRKTQYF. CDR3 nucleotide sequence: TGTGCCAGCAATCCCCAGGACGGTCAGGGGCGGAAGACCCAGTACTTC.